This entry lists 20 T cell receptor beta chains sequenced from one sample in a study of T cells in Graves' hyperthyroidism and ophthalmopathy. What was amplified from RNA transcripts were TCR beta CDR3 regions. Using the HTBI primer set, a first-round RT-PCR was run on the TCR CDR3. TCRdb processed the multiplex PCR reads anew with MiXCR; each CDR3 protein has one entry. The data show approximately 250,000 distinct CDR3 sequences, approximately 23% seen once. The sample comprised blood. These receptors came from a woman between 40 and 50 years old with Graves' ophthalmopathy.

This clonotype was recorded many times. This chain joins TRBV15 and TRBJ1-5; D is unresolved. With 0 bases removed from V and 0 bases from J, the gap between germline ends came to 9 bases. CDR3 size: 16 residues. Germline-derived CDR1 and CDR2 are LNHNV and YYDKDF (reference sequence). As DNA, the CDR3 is TGTGCCACCAGCAGAGATAGGTCCATTAGCAATCAGCCCCAGCATTTT. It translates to CATSRDRSISNQPQHF.

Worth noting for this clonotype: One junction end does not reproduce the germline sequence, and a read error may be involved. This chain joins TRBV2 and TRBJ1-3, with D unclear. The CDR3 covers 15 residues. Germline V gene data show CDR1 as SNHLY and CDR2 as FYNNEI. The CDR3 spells CGSSEDAVLRNTIYF. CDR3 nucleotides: TGTGGCAGCAGTGAGGACGCCGTCTTGAGAAACACCATATATTTT. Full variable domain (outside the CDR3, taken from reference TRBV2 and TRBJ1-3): EPEVTQTPSHQVTQMGQEVILRCVPISNHLYFYWYRQILGQKVEFLVSFYNNEISEKSEIFDDQFSVERPDGSNFTLKIRSTKLEDSAMYFCGSSEDAVLRNTIYFGEGSWLTVV.

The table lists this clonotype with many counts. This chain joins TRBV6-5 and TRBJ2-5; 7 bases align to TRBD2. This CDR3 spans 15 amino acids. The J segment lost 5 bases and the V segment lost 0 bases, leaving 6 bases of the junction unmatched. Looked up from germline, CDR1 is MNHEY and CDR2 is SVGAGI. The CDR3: CASSYSAGVSETQYF. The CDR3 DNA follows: TGTGCCAGCAGTTACTCGGCGGGAGTTTCGGAGACCCAGTACTTC.

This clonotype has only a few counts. CDR3 loop: CASSQEYPRAASAKNIQYF. DNA for the CDR3: TGCGCCAGCAGCCAAGAATATCCACGGGCGGCCTCTGCCAAAAACATTCAGTACTTC. V usage is TRBV4-1 and J usage is TRBJ2-4; D unresolved. Trimming took 0 bases from V and 1 from J, leaving 19 bases between them. The CDR3 is 19 residues long. Germline CDR1 is MGHRA and CDR2 is YSYEKL.

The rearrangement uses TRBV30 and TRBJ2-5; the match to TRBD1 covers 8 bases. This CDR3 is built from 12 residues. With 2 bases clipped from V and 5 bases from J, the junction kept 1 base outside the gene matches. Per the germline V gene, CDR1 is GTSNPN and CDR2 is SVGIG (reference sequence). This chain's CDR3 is CAWSTGGETQYF. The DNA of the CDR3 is TGTGCCTGGAGTACAGGGGGGGAGACCCAGTACTTC.

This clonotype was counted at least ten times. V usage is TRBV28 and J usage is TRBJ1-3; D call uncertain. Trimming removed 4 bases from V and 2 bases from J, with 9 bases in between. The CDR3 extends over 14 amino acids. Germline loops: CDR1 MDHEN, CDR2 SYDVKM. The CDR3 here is CASSWARPGNTIYF. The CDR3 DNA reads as TGTGCCAGCAGTTGGGCCAGGCCTGGAAACACCATATATTTT. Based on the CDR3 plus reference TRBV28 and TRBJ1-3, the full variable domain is DVKVTQSSRYLVKRTGEKVFLECVQDMDHENMFWYRQDPGLGLRLIYFSYDVKMKEKGDIPEGYSVSREKKERFSLILESASTNQTSMYLCASSWARPGNTIYFGEGSWLTVV.

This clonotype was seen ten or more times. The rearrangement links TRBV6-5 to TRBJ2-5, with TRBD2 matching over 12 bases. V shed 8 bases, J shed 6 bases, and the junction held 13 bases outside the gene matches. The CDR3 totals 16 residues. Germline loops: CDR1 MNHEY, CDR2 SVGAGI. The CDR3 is CASSRGLAGSRKTQYF. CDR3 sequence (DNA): TGTGCCAGCTCACGCGGACTAGCGGGATCTCGAAAGACCCAGTACTTC.

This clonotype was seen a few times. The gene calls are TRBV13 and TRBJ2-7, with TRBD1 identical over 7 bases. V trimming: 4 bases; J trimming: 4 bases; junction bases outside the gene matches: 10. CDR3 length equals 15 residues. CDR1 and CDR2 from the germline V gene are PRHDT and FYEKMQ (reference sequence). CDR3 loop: CASSSRDSGIYEQYF. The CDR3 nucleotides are TGTGCCAGCAGCTCCCGGGACAGCGGAATTTACGAGCAGTACTTC.

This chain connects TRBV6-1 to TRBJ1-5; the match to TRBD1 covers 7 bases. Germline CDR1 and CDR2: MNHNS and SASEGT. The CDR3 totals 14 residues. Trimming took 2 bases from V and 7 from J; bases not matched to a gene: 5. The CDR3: CASSENRGSQPQHF. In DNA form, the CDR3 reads TGTGCCAGCAGTGAAAACAGGGGTAGCCAGCCCCAGCATTTT.

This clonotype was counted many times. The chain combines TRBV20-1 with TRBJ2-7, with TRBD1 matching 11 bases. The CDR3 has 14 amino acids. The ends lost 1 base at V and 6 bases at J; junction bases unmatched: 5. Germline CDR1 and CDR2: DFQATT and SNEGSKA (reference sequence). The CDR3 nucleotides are TGCAGTGCTAGAGGGACAGGGGGCGAAGGCGAGCAGTACTTC. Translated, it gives CSARGTGGEGEQYF.

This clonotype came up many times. In DNA form, the CDR3 reads TGTGCCAGCAGCTTAAACAGGGATTCACCCCTCCACTTT. It is translated as CASSLNRDSPLHF. The chain is built from TRBV7-6 and TRBJ1-6, with D possibly TRBD1 on 6 matching bases. The CDR3 sequence is 13 residues long. Germline loops: CDR1 SGHVS, CDR2 FNYEAQ. Between the trimmed V and J ends, which lost 2 bases and 8 bases, there was a span of 7 bases.

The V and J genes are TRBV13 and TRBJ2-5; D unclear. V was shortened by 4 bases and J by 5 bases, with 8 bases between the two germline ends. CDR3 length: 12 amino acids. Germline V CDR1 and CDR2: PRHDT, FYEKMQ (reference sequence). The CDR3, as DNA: TGTGCCAGCAGCTCAGATTTCGAGACCCAGTACTTC. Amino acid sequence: CASSSDFETQYF.

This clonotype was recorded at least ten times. Here the CDR3 reads CASSDLTSTREQYF. CDR3 coding DNA: TGTGCCAGCAGTGACTTAACTAGTACCCGCGAGCAGTACTTC. The chain combines TRBV6-1 with TRBJ2-7; D might be TRBD2 (5 bases). Deletions cut 3 bases from V and 6 bases from J, with 15 bases between. Germline lookup yields CDR1 MNHNS and CDR2 SASEGT. The CDR3 sequence is 14 residues long.

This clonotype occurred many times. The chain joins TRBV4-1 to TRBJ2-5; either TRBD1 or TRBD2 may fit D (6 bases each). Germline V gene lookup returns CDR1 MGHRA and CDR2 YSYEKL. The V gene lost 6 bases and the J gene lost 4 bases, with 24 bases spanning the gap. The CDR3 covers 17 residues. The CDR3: CASSIQDLIGGGETQYF. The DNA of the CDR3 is TGCGCCAGCAGTATCCAAGACCTCATAGGGGGAGGAGAGACCCAGTACTTC.

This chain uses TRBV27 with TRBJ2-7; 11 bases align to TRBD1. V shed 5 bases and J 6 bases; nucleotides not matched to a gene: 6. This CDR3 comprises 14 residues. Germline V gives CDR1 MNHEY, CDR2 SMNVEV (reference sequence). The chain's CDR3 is CASSVGQGVGEQYF. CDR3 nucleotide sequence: TGTGCCAGCAGTGTGGGACAGGGGGTGGGCGAGCAGTACTTC.

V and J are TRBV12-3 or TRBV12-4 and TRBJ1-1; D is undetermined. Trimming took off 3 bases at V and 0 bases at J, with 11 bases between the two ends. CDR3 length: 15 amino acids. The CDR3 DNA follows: TGTGCCAGCAGTTTCCCAGGCGATGTGAACACTGAAGCTTTCTTT. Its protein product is CASSFPGDVNTEAFF.

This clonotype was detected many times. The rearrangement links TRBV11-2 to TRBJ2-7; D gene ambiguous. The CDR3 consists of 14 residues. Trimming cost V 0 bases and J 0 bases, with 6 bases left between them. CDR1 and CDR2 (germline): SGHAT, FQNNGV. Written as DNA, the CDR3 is TGTGCCAGCAGCTTAGACAGGATCTCCTACGAGCAGTACTTC. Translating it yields CASSLDRISYEQYF.

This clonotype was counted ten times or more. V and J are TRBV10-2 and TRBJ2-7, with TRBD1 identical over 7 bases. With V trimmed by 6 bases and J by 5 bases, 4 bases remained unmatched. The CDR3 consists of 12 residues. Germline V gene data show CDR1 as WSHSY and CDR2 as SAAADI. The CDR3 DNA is TGCGCCAGCAGACAGGGGAGCCACGAGCAGTACTTC. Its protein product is CASRQGSHEQYF.

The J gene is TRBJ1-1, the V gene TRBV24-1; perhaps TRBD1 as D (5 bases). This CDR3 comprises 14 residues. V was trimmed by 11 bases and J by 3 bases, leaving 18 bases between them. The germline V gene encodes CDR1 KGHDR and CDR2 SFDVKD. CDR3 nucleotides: TGTGCCAGCAGCAGAGGGGTTAAGTACACTGAAGCTTTCTTT. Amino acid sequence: CASSRGVKYTEAFF.

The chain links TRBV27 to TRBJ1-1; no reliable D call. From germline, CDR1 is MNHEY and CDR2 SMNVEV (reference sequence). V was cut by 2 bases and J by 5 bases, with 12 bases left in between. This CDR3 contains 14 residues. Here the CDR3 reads CASSLRTDLTEAFF. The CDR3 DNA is TGTGCCAGCAGTTTACGGACGGATCTGACTGAAGCTTTCTTT.